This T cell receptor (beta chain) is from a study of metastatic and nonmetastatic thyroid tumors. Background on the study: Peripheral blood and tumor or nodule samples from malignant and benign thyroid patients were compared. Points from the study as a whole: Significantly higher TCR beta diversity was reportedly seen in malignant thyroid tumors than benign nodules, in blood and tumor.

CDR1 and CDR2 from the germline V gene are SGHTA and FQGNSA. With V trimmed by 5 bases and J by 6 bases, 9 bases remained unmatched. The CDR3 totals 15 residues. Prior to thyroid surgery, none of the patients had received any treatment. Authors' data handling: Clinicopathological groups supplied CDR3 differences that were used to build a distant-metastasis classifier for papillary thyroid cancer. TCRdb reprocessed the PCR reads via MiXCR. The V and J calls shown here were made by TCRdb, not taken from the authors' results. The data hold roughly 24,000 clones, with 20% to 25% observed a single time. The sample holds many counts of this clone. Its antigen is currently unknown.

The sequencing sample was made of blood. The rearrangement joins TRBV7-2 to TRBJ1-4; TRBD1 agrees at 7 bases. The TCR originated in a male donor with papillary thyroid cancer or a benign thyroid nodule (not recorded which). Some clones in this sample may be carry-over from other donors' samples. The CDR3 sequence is CASSLDGTADEKLFF. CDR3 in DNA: TGTGCCAGCAGCCTTGACGGGACAGCTGATGAAAAACTGTTTTTT.